Listed below are T cell receptor beta chains from one sample, sequenced in a study of PD-L1 blockade in urothelial cancer. Only in-frame clones appear in the TCRdb table, and some are missing; sequencing was by immunoSEQ multiplex PCR. The sample yields 95,000 to 130,000 clones, approximately 90% seen once. The sample consisted of PBMCs, taken around atezolizumab (anti-PD-L1) treatment. These receptor sequences come from a man aged 55 to 70 with urothelial cancer. Each CDR3 is given with its conserved first and last residue. D genes are given only for firm matches. Not every row has a clone size; where given, it reads once, few, many or a size class.

d_call,v_call,clone_size,j_call,cdr3_aa,cdr3_nt
NA,TRBV14,NA,TRBJ2-5,CASSHLRTVREETQYF,TGTGCCAGCAGCCACCTACGGACAGTGCGGGAAGAGACCCAGTACTTC
TRBD1,TRBV29-1,few,TRBJ2-7,CSVDTSGTGSEQYF,TGCAGCGTTGATACCTCCGGGACAGGGAGCGAGCAGTACTTC
NA,TRBV7-9,NA,TRBJ1-3,CASSLGGDSGNTIYF,TGTGCCAGCAGCTTAGGGGGGGACTCTGGAAACACCATATATTTT
TRBD1,TRBV7-9,once,TRBJ1-2,CASSFPGQGDYGYTF,TGTGCCAGCAGCTTTCCGGGACAGGGGGACTATGGCTACACCTTC
NA,TRBV5-4,NA,TRBJ1-4,CASSPGATNEKLFF,TGTGCCAGCAGCCCCGGTGCAACTAATGAAAAACTGTTTTTT
NA,TRBV6-1,NA,TRBJ2-7,CASSPFAGRSYEQYF,TGTGCCAGCAGTCCTTTCGCCGGGAGATCCTACGAGCAGTACTTC
TRBD2,TRBV9,NA,TRBJ2-5,CASNQAGGETQYF,TGTGCCAGCAACCAAGCGGGAGGGGAGACCCAGTACTTC
TRBD2,TRBV11-2,NA,TRBJ2-1,CASSLVGLAGLYNEQFF,TGTGCCAGCAGCTTAGTGGGACTAGCGGGACTCTACAATGAGCAGTTCTTC
TRBD1,TRBV5-8,NA,TRBJ1-4,CASSVDRGLLFF,TGTGCCAGCAGCGTAGACAGGGGACTCCTGTTTTTT
NA,TRBV4-3,NA,TRBJ1-2,CASSQQRGPNYGYTF,TGCGCCAGCAGCCAACAACGCGGGCCTAACTATGGCTACACCTTC
NA,TRBV28,NA,TRBJ1-1,CASSTGGTEAFF,TGTGCCAGCAGCACCGGGGGCACTGAAGCTTTCTTT
TRBD2,TRBV2,NA,TRBJ2-2,CASSGGSGSSGGELFF,TGTGCCAGCAGTGGAGGTAGCGGGAGCTCAGGCGGGGAGCTGTTTTTT
TRBD1,TRBV27,NA,TRBJ1-2,CASSLSWGQHNYGYTF,TGTGCCAGCAGCCTAAGCTGGGGACAGCATAACTATGGCTACACCTTC
NA,TRBV7-6,NA,TRBJ2-1,CASSLRPSSYNEQFF,TGTGCCAGCAGCCTCCGTCCTAGCTCCTACAATGAGCAGTTCTTC
NA,TRBV30,NA,TRBJ2-1,CAWSGTNNYNEQFF,TGTGCCTGGAGTGGGACTAATAACTACAATGAGCAGTTCTTC
NA,TRBV28,once,TRBJ2-4,CASRWGEAKNIQYF,TGTGCCAGCCGCTGGGGAGAAGCCAAAAACATTCAGTACTTC
NA,TRBV5-1,NA,TRBJ1-2,CASSLAGPGSGYTF,TGCGCCAGCAGCTTGGCCGGACCGGGGTCAGGCTACACCTTC
NA,TRBV6-1,NA,TRBJ2-5,CASSEPGVQETQYF,TGTGCCAGCAGTGAACCGGGGGTTCAAGAGACCCAGTACTTC
NA,TRBV20-1,NA,TRBJ1-1,CSAREVGEAFF,TGCAGTGCTAGAGAGGTCGGGGAAGCTTTCTTT
NA,TRBV18,NA,TRBJ1-3,CASSPRGNPGNTIYF,TGTGCCAGCTCACCAAGGGGTAATCCTGGAAACACCATATATTTT
NA,TRBV28,NA,TRBJ1-5,CASTGGGVYSNQPQHF,TGTGCCAGCACCGGGGGAGGGGTTTATAGCAATCAGCCCCAGCATTTT
NA,TRBV11-2,NA,TRBJ2-2,CASSLSYWNTGELFF,TGTGCCAGCAGCTTGAGTTATTGGAACACCGGGGAGCTGTTTTTT
NA,TRBV5-1,NA,TRBJ1-4,CASSLTGRLLNEKLFF,TGCGCCAGCAGCTTGACCGGTCGTCTGCTTAATGAAAAACTGTTTTTT
NA,TRBV19,NA,TRBJ1-5,CASSINRSPLNQPQHF,TGTGCCAGTAGTATAAACAGGTCACCTCTCAATCAGCCCCAGCATTTT
NA,TRBV14,NA,TRBJ1-5,CASSQQGPNQPQHF,TGTGCCAGCAGCCAACAGGGGCCCAATCAGCCCCAGCATTTT
NA,TRBV7-9,NA,TRBJ1-1,CASSLGGASNTEAFF,TGTGCCAGCAGCTTAGGCGGGGCCTCGAACACTGAAGCTTTCTTT
TRBD1,TRBV9,NA,TRBJ1-2,CASSAPTGGSYGYTF,TGTGCCAGCAGCGCTCCGACAGGGGGGTCGTATGGCTACACCTTC
TRBD1,TRBV10-2,NA,TRBJ1-6,CASRGGQGNSPLHF,TGCGCCAGCAGGGGGGGACAGGGGAATTCACCCCTCCACTTT
NA,TRBV10-3,once,TRBJ1-4,CAISARQEATNEKLFF,TGTGCCATCAGTGCCAGGCAGGAGGCAACTAATGAAAAACTGTTTTTT
TRBD1,TRBV5-4,NA,TRBJ2-3,CASSLKGADTQYF,TGTGCCAGCAGCTTAAAGGGGGCTGATACGCAGTATTTT
NA,TRBV15,once,TRBJ2-3,CATSRGLGSSTDTQYF,TGTGCCACCAGCAGAGGATTGGGCTCTAGCACAGATACGCAGTATTTT
NA,TRBV9,NA,TRBJ2-1,CASSGRSGTVGGEQFF,TGTGCCAGCAGCGGGAGGAGTGGGACAGTCGGGGGTGAGCAGTTCTTC
NA,TRBV10-2,NA,TRBJ1-2,CASSESIHGAGYGYTF,TGCGCCAGCAGTGAGTCGATTCATGGGGCAGGCTATGGCTACACCTTC
NA,TRBV2,NA,TRBJ2-1,CASRPRGDHNEQFF,TGTGCCAGCAGGCCCCGCGGGGACCACAATGAGCAGTTCTTC
TRBD1,TRBV14,NA,TRBJ2-1,CASSQGSGGNEQFF,TGTGCCAGCAGCCAAGGGTCAGGGGGCAATGAGCAGTTCTTC
TRBD1,TRBV18,NA,TRBJ1-5,CASSPYRTGADQPQHF,TGTGCCAGCTCACCATACAGGACAGGGGCTGATCAGCCCCAGCATTTT
TRBD2,TRBV7-6,NA,TRBJ2-1,CASSQLGGSYNEQFF,TGTGCCAGCAGCCAGTTGGGGGGGTCCTACAATGAGCAGTTCTTC
NA,TRBV2,once,TRBJ2-7,CASSEYRTAYEQYF,TGTGCCAGCAGTGAATATAGGACAGCCTACGAGCAGTACTTC
TRBD1,TRBV7-2,once,TRBJ1-3,CASSPGQALSGNTIYF,TGTGCCAGCAGCCCGGGACAGGCCCTCTCTGGAAACACCATATATTTT
TRBD1,TRBV10-3,NA,TRBJ1-5,CAISESVRGSNQPQHF,TGTGCCATCAGTGAGTCGGTCAGGGGGAGCAATCAGCCCCAGCATTTT
NA,TRBV6-6,NA,TRBJ2-3,CASGSSLSTDTQYF,TGTGCCTCGGGGTCCTCACTCTCCACAGATACGCAGTATTTT
TRBD1,TRBV2,NA,TRBJ1-3,CASSLDRENTIYF,TGTGCCAGCAGTTTAGACAGGGAAAACACCATATATTTT
NA,TRBV5-1,NA,TRBJ1-3,CASSLANSGNTIYF,TGCGCCAGCAGCTTGGCCAACTCTGGAAACACCATATATTTT
NA,TRBV7-6,NA,TRBJ2-7,CASSSSGSFYEQYF,TGTGCCAGCAGCTCATCGGGATCCTTCTACGAGCAGTACTTC
NA,TRBV9,NA,TRBJ1-4,CASSPAVGMGEKLFF,TGTGCCAGCAGCCCAGCCGTCGGGATGGGTGAAAAACTGTTTTTT
NA,TRBV28,NA,TRBJ1-2,CASSPMTGFYGYTF,TGTGCCAGCAGTCCTATGACAGGTTTTTATGGCTACACCTTC
NA,TRBV6-1,NA,TRBJ2-2,CASTRYTGELFF,TGTGCCAGCACCAGGTACACCGGGGAGCTGTTTTTT
NA,TRBV9,NA,TRBJ2-3,CASSVGSSLGTDTQYF,TGTGCCAGCAGCGTAGGGAGTAGCTTGGGCACAGATACGCAGTATTTT
NA,TRBV11-3,NA,TRBJ2-5,CASSFSVGAVQTQYF,TGTGCCAGCAGCTTTTCGGTGGGTGCGGTACAGACCCAGTACTTC
NA,TRBV6-1,once,TRBJ1-1,CASTEGGGLNTEAFF,TGTGCCAGCACCGAGGGAGGGGGACTGAACACTGAAGCTTTCTTT
TRBD1,TRBV25-1,NA,TRBJ2-5,CASSEPRQGAGETQYF,TGTGCCAGCAGTGAACCCCGACAGGGGGCTGGAGAGACCCAGTACTTC
TRBD2,TRBV7-8,NA,TRBJ2-2,CASSPRVAGALGELFF,TGTGCCAGCAGCCCTCGAGTAGCGGGGGCGTTGGGGGAGCTGTTTTTT
NA,TRBV15,NA,TRBJ2-4,CATSTDRNIQYF,TGTGCCACCAGCACCGACAGAAACATTCAGTACTTC
NA,TRBV30,NA,TRBJ2-1,CAWSVPASSYNEQFF,TGTGCCTGGAGTGTACCAGCGAGCTCCTACAATGAGCAGTTCTTC
NA,TRBV7-7,NA,TRBJ2-1,CASSPSGGPNREQFF,TGTGCTAGCAGCCCAAGTGGCGGGCCGAACCGTGAGCAGTTCTTC